The T cell receptor (beta chain) described here comes from a study of naive and memory T cell subsets. Study-wide points: Possibly reflecting memory cells re-expressing CD45RA, a few larger clonotypes occurred in naive repertoires, especially CD8. Between naive and memory subsets, TCR abundance power law exponents differed.

The beta constant-region primer was an equimolar mix of two oligonucleotides covering TRBC1 and TRBC2. Nested alpha and beta constant-region primers with the SP2 primer drove four PCR rounds on ligated cDNA. An oligonucleotide with the SP2 primer and a 12-nucleotide UMI was ligated to the cDNA 3' end. TCRdb redid the calling of the UMI-ligation and nested PCR reads with MiXCR, one entry per CDR3 protein. Among 85,000 to 130,000 distinct CDR3 sequences listed, about 14% were seen once. V dropped 0 bases and J dropped 2; count of bases not matched to a gene: 3. There are 17 residues in the CDR3. Germline V gene lookup returns CDR1 DFQATT and CDR2 SNEGSKA (reference sequence). CMV status came from CD4+ IFNgamma after overnight CMV lysate stimulation. CD4 T cells were positively selected, then CD8 T cells from the CD4-negative fraction. Concerning this clonotype itself: Its antigen is currently unknown.

This TCR was recovered from a human donor in good health. Material: naive CD8+ T cells from blood. The chain joins TRBV20-1 to TRBJ2-1; 14 nucleotides agree with TRBD2. CDR3 coding DNA: TGCAGTGCTAGAGATGGGACTAGCGGGAGAACCTACAATGAGCAGTTCTTC. It encodes CSARDGTSGRTYNEQFF.